What follows describes a single TCR beta chain. The antigen remains unidentified. Profiling relied on immunoSEQ multiplex PCR, and the TCRdb table lists in-frame clones only, not all of them. The data show about 100,000 clones, approximately 90% seen once. This entry is derived from a study of T cell responses to AZD1222 COVID-19 vaccine. Study conclusions and caveats: Baseline seropositivity characterized only a handful of AZD1222 recipients. Females made up more of the donors, who were largely white British, and clonal diversity may have come out too low.

CDR1 is MNHNY and CDR2 is SVGAGI in the germline V gene (reference sequence). CDR3 length equals 11 residues. V was shortened by 8 bases and J by 1 base, with 5 bases between the two germline ends. The sequences come from peripheral blood, collected on day 0 of AZD1222 vaccination. The V and J genes are TRBV6-6 and TRBJ1-1, with D tentatively TRBD1 (5 bases). This receptor was identified in an adult in good health. The CDR3 DNA follows: TGTGCCAGCGGGGCGAACACTGAAGCTTTCTTT. Residues: CASGANTEAFF.